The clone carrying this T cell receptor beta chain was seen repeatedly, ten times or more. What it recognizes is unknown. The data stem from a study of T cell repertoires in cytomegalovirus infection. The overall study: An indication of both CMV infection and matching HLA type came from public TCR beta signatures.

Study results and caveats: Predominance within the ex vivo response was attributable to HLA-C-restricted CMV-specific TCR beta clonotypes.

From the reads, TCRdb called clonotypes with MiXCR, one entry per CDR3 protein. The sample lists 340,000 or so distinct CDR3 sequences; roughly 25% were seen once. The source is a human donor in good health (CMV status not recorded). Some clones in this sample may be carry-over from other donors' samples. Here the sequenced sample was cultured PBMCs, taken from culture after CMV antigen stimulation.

Written as DNA, the CDR3 is TGTGCCTCCAGAGGTAGCGGGAGCGCCACCGGGGAGCTGTTTTTT. This encodes CASRGSGSATGELFF. The chain has TRBV7-2 and TRBJ2-2, with 9 bases lining up with TRBD2. CDR3 length equals 15 residues. V shed 11 bases, J shed 4 bases, and the junction held 11 bases outside the gene matches. CDR1 and CDR2 from the germline V gene are SGHTA and FQGNSA.